This T cell receptor (beta chain) was recorded in a study of tumor and adjacent non-tumor tissue in lung cancer. The template was RNA from unsorted bulk tissue. Chemotherapy-naive patients with new lung cancer underwent thoracic surgery in China, August–late 2014. Germline values: CDR1 SGHKS, CDR2 YYEKEE (reference sequence). The CDR3 sequence is 16 residues long. Comments on this clonotype: No antigen is known for it. One end of the junction varies from germline; a read error may be responsible.

Three rounds of nested PCR, following a modified ARM-PCR protocol, produced the TCRbeta library. A single record per CDR3 protein comes from TCRdb applying MiXCR to the multiplex PCR reads. Seen here are some 200,000 distinct CDR3 sequences, 60% to 75% observed once, and the top ten hold under 30%. General study results and limits: Shorter survival was associated with higher TCR diversity in tumors. Top 100 clones took a larger repertoire share in normal lung.

The sequencing sample was made of lung tumor tissue. The source of this sequence is a man between 60 and 70 years old with non-small cell lung cancer. The chain uses TRBV5-5 and TRBJ2-2; D may correspond to TRBD1 or TRBD2 (5 bases each). The CDR3 DNA reads as TGTACCAGCAGCTCGGGAAGGGGCGCGGTCACCGGGGAGCTGTTTTTT. Its protein product is CTSSSGRGAVTGELFF.